Below are 18 T cell receptor beta chains sequenced from a single sample in a study of human T cells and chemical hapten exposure. One entry per CDR3 protein, called by TCRdb with MiXCR from the RACE reads. Of 150,000 to 200,000 distinct CDR3 sequences in the sample, about 31% were seen once. Time point meaning: pre-sensitization, week 0. This sample's treatment: therapeutic diphenylcyclopropenone sensitization with weekly scalp DPC. The sequencing here drew on whole blood, taken in connection with sensitization to the hapten diphenylcyclopropenone (DPC). The receptor source for this set is a woman in her twenties or thirties with alopecia areata. Some clones in this sample may be carry-over from other donors' samples.

The CDR3 protein is CASSPGQGHYEQYF. CDR3 DNA sequence: TGTGCCAGCAGTCCGGGACAGGGACACTACGAGCAGTACTTC. The rearrangement links TRBV5-6 to TRBJ2-7, with 9 positions matching TRBD1. Trimming took 5 bases from V and 3 from J; bases not matched to a gene: 6. This CDR3 region has 14 residues. Looked up from germline, CDR1 is SGHDT and CDR2 is YYEEEE.

The chain combines TRBV5-1 with TRBJ2-3; the match to TRBD2 covers 10 bases. The germline gives CDR1 SGHRS, CDR2 YFSETQ. With V trimmed by 5 bases and J by 5 bases, 2 bases remained unmatched. CDR3 size: 13 residues. This chain's CDR3 is CASRRTSGDTQYF. The DNA of the CDR3 is TGCGCCAGCAGAAGGACTAGCGGAGATACGCAGTATTTT.

V and J are TRBV4-3 and TRBJ2-2, with D perhaps matching TRBD2 (6 bases). CDR1 LGHNA and CDR2 YSLEER come from the germline V gene. This CDR3 region has 23 residues. V was cut by 0 bases and J by 0 bases, with 29 bases left in between. The CDR3 protein is CASSQDGNFGWTGEGSNTGELFF. The CDR3 nucleotides are TGCGCCAGCAGCCAAGATGGGAATTTTGGGTGGACGGGGGAAGGATCGAACACCGGGGAGCTGTTTTTT.

This clonotype was counted between two and nine times. The chain has TRBV28 and TRBJ2-7; D is perhaps TRBD2 (7 bases). This CDR3 contains 13 residues. Trimming left V 8 bases short and J 2 bases short, with 13 bases between. Germline assignment: CDR1 MDHEN and CDR2 SYDVKM. CDR3 nucleotides: TGTGCCAGCGGGAGGGACACCACCTACGAGCAGTACTTC. This translates into CASGRDTTYEQYF.

This clonotype was seen a few times. The CDR3 coding sequence is TGTGCCAGCAGCCCTCGCGGAGGGGCTGCTAACTATGGCTACACCTTC. Translating it yields CASSPRGGAANYGYTF. This rearrangement joins TRBV7-9 to TRBJ1-2; D is perhaps TRBD1 (5 bases). The CDR3 is 16 amino acids. Trimming removed 5 bases from V and 0 bases from J, with 16 bases in between. The V gene's germline CDR1 is SEHNR and CDR2 FQNEAQ (reference sequence). The variable domain in full, completed from reference TRBV7-9 and TRBJ1-2, reads DTGVSQNPRHKITKRGQNVTFRCDPISEHNRLYWYRQTLGQGPEFLTYFQNEAQLEKSRLLSDRFSAERPKGSFSTLEIQRTEQGDSAMYLCASSPRGGAANYGYTFGSGTRLTVV.

The chain links TRBV5-1 to TRBJ1-1, with 7 bases aligning to TRBD1. The CDR3 contains 14 residues. J lost 1 base, V lost 4 bases, and 4 bases had no gene match. Germline lookup yields CDR1 SGHRS and CDR2 YFSETQ. The DNA for the CDR3 is TGCGCCAGCAGCCAGGGACAGTCGAACACTGAAGCTTTCTTT. Residues: CASSQGQSNTEAFF.

Only a few counts were recorded for this clonotype. The chain employs TRBV10-3 and TRBJ2-7, with D unclear. Germline CDR1 reads ENHRY; CDR2 reads SYGVKD. Trimming cost V 5 bases and J 3 bases, with 14 bases left between them. The CDR3 is 14 amino acids. Here the CDR3 reads CAISPDPIIYEQYF. CDR3 nucleotides: TGTGCCATCAGTCCCGATCCCATCATCTACGAGCAGTACTTC.

The V and J genes are TRBV28 and TRBJ2-6, with 7 positions matching TRBD1. V shed 5 bases, J shed 2 bases, and the junction held 9 bases outside the gene matches. The V gene's germline CDR1 is MDHEN and CDR2 SYDVKM. CDR3 length equals 17 residues. The CDR3, as DNA: TGTGCCAGCAGTCACTACCGACAGGGAACTGGGGCCAACGTCCTGACTTTC. Translation: CASSHYRQGTGANVLTF.

This clonotype was seen a few times. The chain employs TRBV9 and TRBJ1-4, with a tentative D call TRBD1 (5 bases). Germline V gives CDR1 SGDLS, CDR2 YYNGEE. V lost 4 bases and J 0 bases, leaving 7 bases between the germline ends. The CDR3 extends over 14 amino acids. The CDR3 DNA sequence: TGTGCCAGCAGCACAGGAGCAACTAATGAAAAACTGTTTTTT. This translates into CASSTGATNEKLFF.

This clonotype was observed once. This chain links TRBV10-3 with TRBJ2-3; 9 bases match TRBD1. The J segment lost 1 base and the V segment lost 6 bases, leaving 2 bases of the junction unmatched. The CDR3 sequence is 14 residues long. Germline CDR1 and CDR2: ENHRY and SYGVKD. This CDR3 reads CAISRDRGTDTQYF. Written as DNA, the CDR3 is TGTGCCATCAGCCGGGACAGGGGCACAGATACGCAGTATTTT.

The genes are TRBV6-5 and TRBJ2-7; possibly TRBD1 for D (6 bases). This CDR3 has 13 residues. V dropped 4 bases and J dropped 3 bases, with 10 bases sitting between them. CDR1 is MNHEY and CDR2 is SVGAGI in the germline V gene. For the CDR3, the DNA is TGTGCCAGCAGTTCCCAAGGGGGCTACGAGCAGTACTTC. This gives the protein CASSSQGGYEQYF.

Only a few counts were recorded for this clonotype. One junction end does not reproduce the germline sequence, and a read error may be involved. V gene TRBV10-2 combines with J gene TRBJ2-5, with D unresolved. Per germline, CDR1 WSHSY and CDR2 SAAADI. This CDR3 is built from 12 residues. In DNA form, the CDR3 reads TGCGCCAGCAGTGAGCTAGACGGCCAGGCGGACTTC. It is translated as CASSELDGQADF.

This chain connects TRBV20-1 to TRBJ2-3, with D possibly matching TRBD2 (6 bases). CDR1 and CDR2 (germline): DFQATT, SNEGSKA (reference sequence). V lost 6 bases to trimming and J lost 4 bases, with 20 bases between them. The CDR3 covers 15 residues. The CDR3 DNA is TGCAGTGCCCGGGGCCCCCGCTCGGGAGCAGATACGCAGTATTTT. It yields the protein CSARGPRSGADTQYF.

This clonotype was found a few times. The V call is TRBV29-1, the J call TRBJ2-5; 7 nucleotides line up with TRBD1. Looked up from germline, CDR1 is SQVTM and CDR2 is ANQGSEA. J gave up 3 bases and V 5 bases, and 3 bases lay outside the gene matches. The CDR3 loop spans 12 amino acids. This CDR3 reads CSVNQGEETQYF. The CDR3 nucleotides are TGCAGCGTTAATCAGGGGGAAGAGACCCAGTACTTC.

This clonotype was detected only a few times. The chain uses TRBV11-2 and TRBJ2-3, with 9 positions matching TRBD1. The CDR3 is made up of 16 amino acids. V shed 1 base and J 2 bases; nucleotides not matched to a gene: 4. The germline V gene encodes CDR1 SGHAT and CDR2 FQNNGV. Here the CDR3 DNA reads TGTGCCAGCAGCTTAGCTGGACAGGGGCCCACAGATACGCAGTATTTT. This translates into CASSLAGQGPTDTQYF.

This clonotype was seen only a few times. V and J are TRBV28 and TRBJ1-2, with TRBD1 matching 12 bases. J was trimmed by 5 bases and V by 5 bases; bases with no gene match: 15. The CDR3 loop spans 18 amino acids. From germline, CDR1 is MDHEN and CDR2 SYDVKM. The CDR3 loop reads CASSAPPGQGASLYGYTF. The CDR3 region has the DNA TGTGCCAGCAGTGCACCTCCGGGACAGGGGGCTTCACTTTATGGCTACACCTTC.

This clonotype has more than one count but fewer than ten. This chain uses TRBV29-1 with TRBJ2-7, with D unresolved. CDR1 is SQVTM and CDR2 is ANQGSEA in the germline V gene. The CDR3 consists of 13 residues. V shed 5 bases and J shed 2 bases, with 13 bases lying between them. In DNA form, the CDR3 reads TGCAGCGTTCACAGAGGATTCCCCTACGAGCAGTACTTC. Its translation is CSVHRGFPYEQYF.

The CDR3 nucleotides read TGCATTCCTACCGGGAGTAAAGAGACCCAGTACTTC. The encoded protein is CIPTGSKETQYF. The chain couples TRBV20-1 to TRBJ2-5; D possibly corresponds to TRBD2 (6 bases). This CDR3 spans 12 amino acids. The germline V gene has CDR1 DFQATT and CDR2 SNEGSKA (reference sequence).